One sample yielded the 22 T cell receptor beta chains listed below, sequenced in a study of T-cell memory formation after mild COVID-19. TCRdb re-called the 5' RACE reads with MiXCR, one entry per CDR3 protein. The sample contains 350,000 or so distinct CDR3 sequences, around a fifth of which appear only once. The specimen sequenced was PBMCs or a T cell subset sorted from them (not recorded which). These receptors were obtained from a man aged 18 to 35 who had mild COVID-19 (a few samples of this study predate the infection). Cell type and time point are not known.

This clonotype has only a few counts. The CDR3 here is CASSRLSDTQYF. CDR3 nucleotides: TGCGCCAGCAGTCGGTTATCGGATACGCAGTATTTT. The chain combines TRBV5-1 with TRBJ2-3; D gene unclear. V was pared by 5 bases and J by 6 bases, with 10 bases between. The CDR3 has 12 residues. Germline loops: CDR1 SGHRS, CDR2 YFSETQ.

The chain has TRBV5-7 and TRBJ2-7; D is perhaps TRBD2 (5 bases). TRBV5-7 carries the ORF label, with uncertain function. V was trimmed by 5 bases and J by 7 bases, leaving 10 bases between them. This CDR3 is 11 amino acids long. DNA of the CDR3: TGTGCCAGCAGGAGGGTGGGTGAGCAGTACTTC. Its protein is CASRRVGEQYF.

The gene calls are TRBV7-9 and TRBJ1-4, with TRBD1 as a possible D gene (5 bases). Trimming took off 5 bases at V and 10 bases at J, with 14 bases between the two ends. The germline CDR1 and CDR2 sequences are SEHNR and FQNEAQ (reference sequence). This CDR3 is 13 amino acids long. In DNA form, the CDR3 reads TGTGCCAGCAGCCAAACGGGGAGGGGAAAACTGTTTTTT. Translation gives CASSQTGRGKLFF.

This chain joins TRBV10-3 and TRBJ1-1; D uncertain. Germline V gene lookup returns CDR1 ENHRY and CDR2 SYGVKD. This CDR3 spans 16 amino acids. Trimming left V 2 bases short and J 1 base short, with 14 bases between. The CDR3 loop reads CAISEGPVVWNTEAFF. CDR3 sequence (DNA): TGTGCCATCAGTGAGGGCCCGGTCGTATGGAACACTGAAGCTTTCTTT.

The chain employs TRBV4-1 and TRBJ2-2; possibly TRBD1 for D (5 bases). The CDR3 contains 17 residues. Trimming cost V 5 bases and J 5 bases, with 21 bases left between them. Germline V CDR1 and CDR2: MGHRA, YSYEKL. DNA of the CDR3: TGCGCCAGCAGCGAATTGGTCGTAGGGGTCCGGACCGGGGAGCTGTTTTTT. Its translation: CASSELVVGVRTGELFF.

The rearrangement links TRBV6-2 or TRBV6-3 to TRBJ2-1; D perhaps matches TRBD1 (5 bases). Germline loops: CDR1 MNHEY, CDR2 SVGEGT. Trimming took off 5 bases at V and 14 bases at J, with 16 bases between the two ends. This CDR3 has 12 amino acids. The CDR3 here is CASSQGQGKEFF. The CDR3 nucleotides are TGTGCCAGCAGTCAGGGCCAAGGAAAGGAGTTCTTC.

The chain carries TRBV6-2 or TRBV6-3 and TRBJ2-2, with TRBD1 matching 8 bases. The junction had 11 bases not matched to a gene; V was cut back by 5 bases and J by 6 bases. CDR1 is MNHEY, CDR2 SVGEGT, per germline. The CDR3 spans 16 residues. The CDR3 sequence: CASSTPRQGASGELFF. For the CDR3, the DNA is TGTGCCAGCAGTACCCCCAGGCAGGGGGCTTCCGGGGAGCTGTTTTTT.

The genes are TRBV28 and TRBJ1-2; D is uncertain. This CDR3 has 13 residues. V shed 2 bases and J shed 8 bases, with 12 bases lying between them. The germline gives CDR1 MDHEN, CDR2 SYDVKM. The CDR3 region is CASSLRPSFGYTF. In nucleotides, the CDR3 is TGTGCCAGCAGTTTACGGCCCTCTTTCGGCTACACCTTC.

The V call is TRBV29-1, the J call TRBJ2-1; no clear D gene. Trimming removed 6 bases at V and 12 bases at J, with 12 bases between. The CDR3 runs 10 residues. Germline values: CDR1 SQVTM, CDR2 ANQGSEA. The CDR3 DNA reads TGCAGCGTCCACGAACTTGGGCAGTTCTTC. Translation gives CSVHELGQFF.

This chain connects TRBV5-1 to TRBJ2-1; perhaps TRBD1 as D (5 bases). CDR3 length equals 13 residues. V lost 8 bases and J 3 bases, leaving 12 bases between the germline ends. Germline V CDR1 and CDR2: SGHRS, YFSETQ. CDR3 in amino acids: CASQDNHYNEQFF. CDR3 nucleotide sequence: TGCGCCAGTCAGGACAACCACTACAATGAGCAGTTCTTC.

In its sample, this clonotype was seen a few times. The rearrangement uses TRBV27 and TRBJ2-7; a weak D match, TRBD1 (6 bases). V lost 6 bases and J 0 bases, leaving 12 bases between the germline ends. The CDR3 totals 14 residues. Germline V gene sequence: CDR1 MNHEY, CDR2 SMNVEV (reference sequence). The CDR3 nucleotides are TGTGCCAGCAGAGGACAGTGGAGCTCCTACGAGCAGTACTTC. It codes for CASRGQWSSYEQYF.

The CDR3 nucleotides read TGCGCCAGCAGCCACGGACAGGCGGGTGAAAAACTGTTTTTT. Translated, it gives CASSHGQAGEKLFF. This chain links TRBV5-1 with TRBJ1-4, with 7 bases fitting TRBD1. Germline loops: CDR1 SGHRS, CDR2 YFSETQ. This CDR3 is built from 14 residues. V lost 4 bases and J lost 7; bases outside the gene matches: 7.

The rearrangement joins TRBV19 to TRBJ1-2, with 9 bases aligning to TRBD1. Trimming cost V 7 bases and J 5 bases; bases outside gene matches: 8. CDR1 is LNHDA and CDR2 is SQIVND in the germline V gene (reference sequence). The CDR3 is 14 residues long. This CDR3 reads CASTPGQGLYGYTF. The CDR3 DNA reads as TGTGCCAGTACCCCCGGACAGGGGCTGTATGGCTACACCTTC.

This clonotype came up a few times. The rearrangement links TRBV5-1 to TRBJ2-3, with D possibly TRBD1 on 6 matching bases. V was pared by 7 bases and J by 4 bases, with 19 bases between. The CDR3 contains 15 residues. The germline gives CDR1 SGHRS, CDR2 YFSETQ. This CDR3 is CASGSGAVGPDTQYF. The CDR3 DNA reads TGCGCCAGCGGGTCAGGGGCCGTTGGCCCAGATACGCAGTATTTT. Combining the CDR3 with reference TRBV5-1 and TRBJ2-3 gives the whole variable domain KAGVTQTPRYLIKTRGQQVTLSCSPISGHRSVSWYQQTPGQGLQFLFEYFSETQRNKGNFPGRFSGRQFSNSRSEMNVSTLELGDSALYLCASGSGAVGPDTQYFGPGTRLTVL.

The chain couples TRBV11-2 to TRBJ1-2; 9 bases align to TRBD1. The CDR3 runs to 14 residues. V was clipped by 8 bases and J by 7 bases; unmatched bases: 11. The germline V gene has CDR1 SGHAT and CDR2 FQNNGV. CDR3: CASGVTGGYGGYTF. In DNA, the CDR3 is TGTGCCAGCGGAGTTACAGGGGGCTATGGTGGCTACACCTTC.

In its sample, this clonotype was seen a few times. The rearrangement links TRBV6-5 to TRBJ1-2; D is uncertain. This CDR3 is 11 amino acids long. The V gene's germline CDR1 is MNHEY and CDR2 SVGAGI. V was trimmed by 5 bases and J by 7 bases, leaving 8 bases between them. The CDR3 DNA reads as TGTGCCAGCAGTAATCAACGTGGCTACACCTTC. Protein product: CASSNQRGYTF.

The gene calls are TRBV20-1 and TRBJ1-1, with TRBD1 identical over 8 bases. The CDR3 consists of 13 residues. Germline CDR1 is DFQATT and CDR2 is SNEGSKA (reference sequence). V dropped 2 bases and J dropped 5; count of bases not matched to a gene: 4. In nucleotides, the CDR3 is TGCAGTGCTAGACAGGGGGCGACTACTGAAGCTTTCTTT. Its translation: CSARQGATTEAFF.

The genes are TRBV5-8 and TRBJ2-7; the match to TRBD1 covers 10 bases. With V trimmed by 4 bases and J by 1 base, 5 bases remained unmatched. Germline V lookup: CDR1 SGHTS, CDR2 YDEGEE. The CDR3 totals 15 residues. CDR3: CASSLDRGLSYEQYF. The DNA of the CDR3 is TGTGCCAGCAGCCTTGACAGGGGGCTTTCCTACGAGCAGTACTTC.

The chain carries TRBV2 and TRBJ1-3; D is possibly TRBD1 (5 bases). The length of the CDR3 is 15 residues. Germline V CDR1 and CDR2: SNHLY, FYNNEI. The ends were cut back, 0 bases at V and 2 bases at J, with 8 bases in the middle. CDR3 nucleotide sequence: TGTGCCAGCAGTGAAGCGAGCAGGGCTGGAAACACCATATATTTT. Translated, it gives CASSEASRAGNTIYF. The full variable domain, in which reference TRBV2 and TRBJ1-3 provide the parts outside the CDR3, is EPEVTQTPSHQVTQMGQEVILRCVPISNHLYFYWYRQILGQKVEFLVSFYNNEISEKSEIFDDQFSVERPDGSNFTLKIRSTKLEDSAMYFCASSEASRAGNTIYFGEGSWLTVV.

The V gene is TRBV20-1, the J gene TRBJ1-5; possibly TRBD1 for D (5 bases). V gave up 6 bases and J gave up 0 bases, with 9 bases separating them. CDR3 size: 13 residues. The germline gives CDR1 DFQATT, CDR2 SNEGSKA (reference sequence). The CDR3: CSAAGYSNQPQHF. DNA for the CDR3: TGCAGTGCGGCAGGGTATAGCAATCAGCCCCAGCATTTT.

This clonotype occurred a few times. The chain links TRBV7-9 to TRBJ2-5; 7 bases align to TRBD2. The CDR3 totals 15 residues. Germline loops: CDR1 SEHNR, CDR2 FQNEAQ (reference sequence). V lost 0 bases, J lost 5 bases, and 6 bases stayed unmatched. The CDR3 here is CASSLAETSIETQYF. Written as DNA, the CDR3 is TGTGCCAGCAGCTTAGCCGAGACTAGCATTGAGACCCAGTACTTC.

This clonotype has just a few counts. This chain links TRBV20-1 with TRBJ2-7; possibly TRBD1 for D (6 bases). Germline-derived CDR1 and CDR2 are DFQATT and SNEGSKA (reference sequence). Trimming removed 6 bases at V and 4 bases at J, with 22 bases between. The CDR3 is 15 amino acids. The CDR3 here is CSAKGRAGVIYEQYF. In DNA, the CDR3 is TGCAGTGCCAAAGGGCGGGCAGGGGTGATTTACGAGCAGTACTTC.